These 16 T cell receptor beta chains share one sample of origin, sequenced in a study of T-cell reconstitution after alpha-beta-depleted transplantation in children. TCRbeta library preparation incorporated unique molecular identifiers. TCRdb re-derived calls from the PCR reads in MiXCR, one entry per CDR3 protein. The table includes some 640,000 distinct CDR3 sequences, roughly 15% detected once. Sequencing used PBMCs from the stem cell graft donor, obtained from the stem cell graft. The receptors were sampled from a human donor who donated a stem cell graft to a child with acute myeloid leukemia.

The rearrangement links TRBV4-1 to TRBJ2-6, with D hard to call. Germline lookup yields CDR1 MGHRA and CDR2 YSYEKL. The CDR3 loop spans 16 amino acids. Trimming removed 3 bases from V and 0 bases from J, with 9 bases in between. The CDR3 DNA reads as TGCGCCAGCAGCCAGAACAGAGGCTCTGGGGCCAACGTCCTGACTTTC. The encoded protein is CASSQNRGSGANVLTF.

The sample holds many counts of this clonotype. This chain uses TRBV9 with TRBJ2-7; 9 bases align to TRBD2. Germline values: CDR1 SGDLS, CDR2 YYNGEE. The ends lost 3 bases at V and 2 bases at J; junction bases unmatched: 3. This CDR3 has 14 amino acids. CDR3 DNA sequence: TGTGCCAGCAGCGCTAGCGGGATCGCCTACGAGCAGTACTTC. This codes for CASSASGIAYEQYF.

Ten or more counts support this clonotype. This rearrangement joins TRBV29-1 to TRBJ2-5; D is unclear. The CDR3 runs 12 residues. Per the germline V gene, CDR1 is SQVTM and CDR2 is ANQGSEA. Trimming removed 5 bases from V and 1 base from J, with 8 bases in between. CDR3 sequence: CSVTLLQETQYF. The CDR3 bases are TGCAGCGTTACGCTCCTCCAAGAGACCCAGTACTTC.

The table lists this clonotype with a few counts. The rearrangement joins TRBV20-1 to TRBJ2-5; TRBD2 agrees at 12 bases. CDR3 length: 14 amino acids. V lost 5 bases, J lost 5 bases, and 6 bases stayed unmatched. Germline CDR1 and CDR2: DFQATT and SNEGSKA (reference sequence). The CDR3 loop is CSAGLAGRSETQYF. CDR3 coding DNA: TGCAGTGCTGGACTAGCGGGGAGGTCGGAGACCCAGTACTTC.

This clonotype occurred many times. V and J are TRBV20-1 and TRBJ1-5, with D hard to call. V was pared by 4 bases and J by 0 bases, with 10 bases between. Germline loops: CDR1 DFQATT, CDR2 SNEGSKA (reference sequence). The CDR3 loop spans 14 amino acids. The CDR3 coding sequence is TGCAGTGCTATGGCCGGTTTTAGCAATCAGCCCCAGCATTTT. It specifies CSAMAGFSNQPQHF.

The chain couples TRBV28 to TRBJ2-3; D is possibly TRBD1 (5 bases). CDR1 MDHEN and CDR2 SYDVKM come from the germline V gene. The germline V and J ends were trimmed by 6 bases and 4 bases, with 14 bases remaining between them. The CDR3 is 14 residues long. CDR3: CASRNAGFADTQYF. CDR3 nucleotide sequence: TGTGCCAGCAGGAATGCAGGGTTCGCAGATACGCAGTATTTT.

In its sample, this clonotype was seen many times. The chain has TRBV20-1 and TRBJ2-1, with 7 positions matching TRBD2. Germline V lookup: CDR1 DFQATT, CDR2 SNEGSKA (reference sequence). This CDR3 has 15 amino acids. The V and J ends lost 3 bases and 0 bases, in that order; junction bases with no gene match: 5. This CDR3 reads CSARGGFSSYNEQFF. DNA of the CDR3: TGCAGTGCTAGGGGGGGGTTCAGCTCCTACAATGAGCAGTTCTTC.

This clonotype was detected a few times. The V and J genes are TRBV5-1 and TRBJ1-2, with D possibly matching TRBD1 (6 bases). This CDR3 contains 14 residues. Trimming shortened V by 2 bases and J by 6 bases, and 14 bases separated the two germline ends. In germline, CDR1 is SGHRS, CDR2 YFSETQ. In DNA form, the CDR3 reads TGCGCCAGCAGCTTAGAGGGGGGCTACGATGGCTACACCTTC. Protein: CASSLEGGYDGYTF.

This clonotype has ten or more counts. The chain joins TRBV29-1 to TRBJ2-1; D remains unclear. CDR3 length: 12 residues. In germline, CDR1 is SQVTM, CDR2 ANQGSEA. Trimming took off 1 base at V and 10 bases at J, with 11 bases between the two ends. The CDR3, as DNA: TGCAGCGTTGAAGGCAATACAAAGGAGCAGTTCTTC. Translation gives CSVEGNTKEQFF.

CDR3 amino acids: CASSHARSYEQYF. The CDR3 nucleotides are TGCGCCAGCAGCCACGCCAGGTCCTACGAGCAGTACTTC. The V gene is TRBV4-3, the J gene TRBJ2-7, with D uncertain. Trimming took 3 bases from V and 1 from J, leaving 7 bases between them. The CDR3 loop spans 13 amino acids. Germline assignment: CDR1 LGHNA and CDR2 YSLEER.

This rearrangement joins TRBV20-1 to TRBJ2-1; D is perhaps TRBD2 (6 bases). Trimming removed 0 bases at V and 2 bases at J, with 23 bases between. CDR1 is DFQATT and CDR2 is SNEGSKA in the germline V gene (reference sequence). The CDR3 totals 19 residues. The CDR3 DNA sequence: TGCAGTGCTAGAGATATTGTTCGGACTACCCCTGGGGCCTACAATGAGCAGTTCTTC. Its translation: CSARDIVRTTPGAYNEQFF.

On this clonotype: A much bigger clone sits one base away, suggesting this may be a read error. Likely a read error: the CDR3 ends without its conserved phenylalanine or tryptophan. The CDR3 DNA follows: TGCGCCAGCAGCAGCGGGGTCCAACAGTTCTGC. As protein: CASSSGVQQFC. The rearrangement links TRBV5-1 to TRBJ2-1; 7 nucleotides agree with TRBD2. Germline V CDR1 and CDR2: SGHRS, YFSETQ. The CDR3 spans 11 residues. Trimming removed 4 bases from V and 13 bases from J; junction bases left unmatched: 5.

This clonotype was counted many times. This chain connects TRBV20-1 to TRBJ1-1; 12 bases map to TRBD1. This CDR3 is 15 amino acids long. V trimming: 2 bases; J trimming: 4 bases; junction bases outside the gene matches: 5. Germline CDR1 and CDR2: DFQATT and SNEGSKA (reference sequence). The CDR3: CSARYRDRGPTEAFF. The CDR3 DNA reads TGCAGTGCTAGATACCGGGACAGGGGGCCCACTGAAGCTTTCTTT.

At least ten counts were recorded for this clonotype. The CDR3 DNA sequence: TGCAGCGTTGAAGGGGAAAGGACTGCCCGCGACCTCCGCACAGATACGCAGTATTTT. This encodes CSVEGERTARDLRTDTQYF. The chain uses TRBV29-1 and TRBJ2-3, with D tentatively TRBD2 (5 bases). Trimming cost V 1 base and J 1 base, with 24 bases left between them. The length of the CDR3 is 19 residues. In germline, CDR1 is SQVTM, CDR2 ANQGSEA.

The chain recombines TRBV12-3 or TRBV12-4 with TRBJ1-1, with 7 nucleotides matching TRBD1. J was trimmed by 1 base and V by 3 bases; bases with no gene match: 5. CDR3 length: 15 amino acids. The CDR3 reads CASSFRGPTNTEAFF. DNA for the CDR3: TGTGCCAGCAGTTTTAGGGGGCCCACGAACACTGAAGCTTTCTTT.

This clonotype was recorded many times. The V gene is TRBV20-1, the J gene TRBJ2-1; 8 nucleotides match TRBD2. CDR3 size: 14 residues. Trimming cost V 5 bases and J 3 bases; bases outside gene matches: 6. Germline assignment: CDR1 DFQATT and CDR2 SNEGSKA (reference sequence). The CDR3, as DNA: TGCAGTGCTCTACCGGGGGGGCACTACAATGAGCAGTTCTTC. It codes for CSALPGGHYNEQFF.